The 8 T cell receptor beta chains reported below all come from one sample, sequenced in a study of beta chain features in type 1 diabetes. Reverse transcription of all isolated RNA meant that expressed TCRB transcripts were sequenced. The protocol was immunoSEQ multiplex PCR, while the TCRdb copy is restricted to in-frame clones and leaves out a portion. The sample yields about 900,000 clones, under 20% seen once. The sequenced sample was naive CD4+ T cells from blood. These receptors were collected from a woman younger than 35 in good health.

This sequence joins TRBV28 and TRBJ2-1; 10 positions agree with TRBD2. Germline CDR1 MDHEN, CDR2 SYDVKM. This CDR3 is built from 17 residues. The trim removed 8 bases at V and 5 bases at J, leaving 15 bases unmatched. The CDR3 spells CASGGTSARFLHNEQFF. CDR3 bases: TGTGCCAGCGGGGGGACTAGCGCCCGATTCTTACACAATGAGCAGTTCTTC. Full variable domain (rest looked up from reference TRBV28 and TRBJ2-1): DVKVTQSSRYLVKRTGEKVFLECVQDMDHENMFWYRQDPGLGLRLIYFSYDVKMKEKGDIPEGYSVSREKKERFSLILESASTNQTSMYLCASGGTSARFLHNEQFFGPGTRLTVL.

The sample holds a few counts of this clone. This chain joins TRBV9 and TRBJ2-2; 7 positions agree with TRBD1. The CDR3 runs 16 residues. Germline lookup yields CDR1 SGDLS and CDR2 YYNGEE. Trimming cost V 4 bases and J 1 base; bases outside gene matches: 7. The CDR3 loop is CASSISGTVNTGELFF. CDR3 coding DNA: TGTGCCAGCAGCATTTCCGGGACAGTGAACACCGGGGAGCTGTTTTTT.

The CDR3 DNA is TGTGCCAGCAGTGAACTCGGGGGACTAGCGGGCTCCGGGGAGCTGTTTTTT. It yields the protein CASSELGGLAGSGELFF. V gene TRBV25-1 combines with J gene TRBJ2-2; TRBD2 matches at 12 bases. The germline gives CDR1 MGHDK, CDR2 SYGVNS. CDR3 size: 17 residues. J was trimmed by 6 bases and V by 2 bases; bases with no gene match: 7.

The chain is built from TRBV5-8 and TRBJ2-7, with D possibly matching TRBD1 (5 bases). Trimming left V 4 bases short and J 3 bases short, with 11 bases between. The CDR3 sequence is 13 residues long. CDR1 and CDR2 from the germline V gene are SGHTS and YDEGEE. CDR3 protein: CASSLGRSYEQYF. The CDR3 coding sequence is TGTGCCAGCAGCCTGGGGCGGAGCTACGAGCAGTACTTC.

This clone came up a few times. The chain carries TRBV9 and TRBJ1-1, with D perhaps matching TRBD1 (6 bases). Germline CDR1 is SGDLS and CDR2 is YYNGEE. Between the trimmed V and J ends, which lost 2 bases and 5 bases, there was a span of 13 bases. The CDR3 totals 14 residues. This CDR3 reads CASSVLDSGTEAFF. For the CDR3, the DNA is TGTGCCAGCAGCGTGTTGGACAGTGGGACTGAAGCTTTCTTT.

The table lists this clone with a few counts. The chain uses TRBV15 and TRBJ1-1; D not resolved. The germline V and J ends were trimmed by 1 base and 1 base, with 4 bases remaining between them. From germline, CDR1 is LNHNV and CDR2 YYDKDF (reference sequence). There are 13 residues in the CDR3. CDR3 nucleotide sequence: TGTGCCACCAGCAGAGGAGAGAACACTGAAGCTTTCTTT. Amino acids: CATSRGENTEAFF.

This clone appeared a few times. The V and J genes are TRBV7-2 and TRBJ2-7; D assignment may be TRBD1 or TRBD2 (6 bases each). Germline assignment: CDR1 SGHTA and CDR2 FQGNSA. Deletions cut 2 bases from V and 0 bases from J, with 11 bases between. The CDR3 covers 15 residues. The CDR3 reads CASSLRGRSSYEQYF. The CDR3 DNA reads as TGTGCCAGCAGCTTACGGGGGCGGAGCTCCTACGAGCAGTACTTC.

This sequence joins TRBV2 and TRBJ1-5; a weak D match, TRBD1 (6 bases). The CDR3 is 14 residues long. Trimming removed 4 bases from V and 6 bases from J, with 13 bases in between. Germline-derived CDR1 and CDR2 are SNHLY and FYNNEI. The CDR3 protein is CASSVNRVGQPQHF. CDR3 bases: TGTGCCAGCAGTGTAAACAGGGTTGGTCAGCCCCAGCATTTT. The full variable domain, with the rest looked up from reference TRBV2 and TRBJ1-5, is EPEVTQTPSHQVTQMGQEVILRCVPISNHLYFYWYRQILGQKVEFLVSFYNNEISEKSEIFDDQFSVERPDGSNFTLKIRSTKLEDSAMYFCASSVNRVGQPQHFGDGTRLSIL.